The sequence of this TCR beta chain was determined in a study of blood T cell repertoires in COVID-19. Study summary: From the United States, Italy and Spain came samples of acute and convalescent COVID-19.

The CDR3 has 14 amino acids. V was trimmed by 1 base and J by 8 bases, leaving 14 bases between them. The germline CDR1 and CDR2 sequences are SGHTA and FQGNSA. Per the study methods: Estimation of nucleated cell counts was performed using reference gene primer amplification. Profiling relied on immunoSEQ multiplex PCR, and the TCRdb table lists in-frame clones only, not all of them. V and J calls plus clone size are reproduced from that table; the DNA served to infer D and trimming. This sample has around 380,000 clones, with 70% to 85% found just once. This TCR was recovered from a human donor with acute or convalescent COVID-19. The donor label of this sample is uncertain. This chain joins TRBV7-2 and TRBJ1-1, with D possibly matching TRBD1 (5 bases). Sequencing used peripheral blood. As DNA, the CDR3 is TGTGCCAGCAGCTTAGTTCAGGGTAATTCCGAAGCTTTCTTT. This codes for CASSLVQGNSEAFF.